What follows describes a single TCR beta chain. The sample belongs to a study of blood T cell repertoires in COVID-19. The junction had 7 bases not matched to a gene; V was cut back by 5 bases and J by 1 base. This CDR3 contains 18 residues. Germline V CDR1 and CDR2: MDHEN, SYDVKM. Clones were read by immunoSEQ multiplex PCR, and TCRdb kept only the in-frame ones, dropping some. This table has 200,000 to 300,000 clones, around 80% appearing once. This sequence was found in a man aged 55 to 70 with acute or convalescent COVID-19. Sequences were obtained from peripheral blood. This chain connects TRBV28 to TRBJ2-1; 14 nucleotides agree with TRBD2. The DNA of the CDR3 is TGTGCCAGCAGTAGGGGACTAGCGGGAGAAGGGTCCTACAATGAGCAGTTCTTC. Translation: CASSRGLAGEGSYNEQFF.